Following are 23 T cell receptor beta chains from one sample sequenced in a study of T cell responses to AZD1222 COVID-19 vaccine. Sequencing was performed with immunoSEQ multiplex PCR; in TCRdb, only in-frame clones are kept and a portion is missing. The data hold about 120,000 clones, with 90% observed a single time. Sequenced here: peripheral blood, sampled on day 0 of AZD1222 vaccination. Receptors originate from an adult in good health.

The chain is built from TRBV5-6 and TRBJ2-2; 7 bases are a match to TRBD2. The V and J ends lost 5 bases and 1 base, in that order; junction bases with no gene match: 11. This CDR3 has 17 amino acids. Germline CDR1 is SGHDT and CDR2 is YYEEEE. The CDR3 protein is CASSYGSGGGNTGELFF. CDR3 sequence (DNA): TGTGCCAGCAGTTATGGGTCTGGCGGGGGGAACACCGGGGAGCTGTTTTTT.

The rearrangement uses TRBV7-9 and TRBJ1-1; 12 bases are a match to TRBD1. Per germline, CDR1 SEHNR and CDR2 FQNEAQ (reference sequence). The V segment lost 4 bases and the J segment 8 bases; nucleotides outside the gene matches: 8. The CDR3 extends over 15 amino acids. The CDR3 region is CASSSGQGAMYEAFF. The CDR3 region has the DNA TGTGCCAGCAGCTCGGGACAGGGGGCTATGTACGAAGCTTTCTTT.

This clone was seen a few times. The CDR3 sequence is CASSLSPAGSYEQYF. The CDR3 coding sequence is TGTGCCAGTAGCCTTTCTCCAGCGGGGAGCTACGAGCAGTACTTC. The genes are TRBV19 and TRBJ2-7; 7 bases line up with TRBD2. The CDR3 contains 15 residues. After removal of 6 bases from V and 3 bases from J, the junction contained 11 bases not matched to a gene. Germline CDR1 reads LNHDA; CDR2 reads SQIVND (reference sequence).

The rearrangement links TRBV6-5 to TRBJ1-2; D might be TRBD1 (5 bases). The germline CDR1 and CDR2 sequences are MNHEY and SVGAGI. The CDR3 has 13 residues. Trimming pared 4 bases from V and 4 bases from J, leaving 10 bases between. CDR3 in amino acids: CASSFGGSYGYTF. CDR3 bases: TGTGCCAGCAGTTTCGGGGGTAGCTATGGCTACACCTTC.

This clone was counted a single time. This CDR3 reads CASSYRPNGVEKLFF. The CDR3 bases are TGTGCCAGCAGTTACCGGCCCAACGGAGTTGAAAAACTGTTTTTT. This chain joins TRBV6-5 and TRBJ1-4; D not certain. V was pared by 2 bases and J by 7 bases, with 14 bases between. Germline V gives CDR1 MNHEY, CDR2 SVGAGI. The CDR3 sequence is 15 residues long.

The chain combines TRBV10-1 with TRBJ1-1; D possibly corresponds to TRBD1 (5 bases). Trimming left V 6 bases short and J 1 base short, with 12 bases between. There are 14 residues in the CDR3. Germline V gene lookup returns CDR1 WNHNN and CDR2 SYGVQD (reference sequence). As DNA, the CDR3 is TGCGCCAGCAGCAGGGACTCCTCGAACACTGAAGCTTTCTTT. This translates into CASSRDSSNTEAFF.

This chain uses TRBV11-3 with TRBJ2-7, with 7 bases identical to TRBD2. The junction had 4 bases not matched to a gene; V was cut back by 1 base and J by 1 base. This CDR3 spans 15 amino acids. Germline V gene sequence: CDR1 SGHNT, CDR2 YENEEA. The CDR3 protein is CASSLGAGDSYEQYF. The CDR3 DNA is TGTGCCAGCAGCTTAGGTGCGGGAGATTCCTACGAGCAGTACTTC. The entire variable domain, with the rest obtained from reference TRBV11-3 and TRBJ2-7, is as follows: EAGVVQSPRYKIIEKKQPVAFWCNPISGHNTLYWYLQNLGQGPELLIRYENEEAVDDSQLPKDRFSAERLKGVDSTLKIQPAELGDSAVYLCASSLGAGDSYEQYFGPGTRLTVT.

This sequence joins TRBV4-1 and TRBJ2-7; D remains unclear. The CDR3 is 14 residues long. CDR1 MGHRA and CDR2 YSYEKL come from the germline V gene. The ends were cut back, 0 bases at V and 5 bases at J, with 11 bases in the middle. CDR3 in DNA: TGCGCCAGCAGCCAAGAAGCATTTGCGGACGAGCAGTACTTC. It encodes CASSQEAFADEQYF.

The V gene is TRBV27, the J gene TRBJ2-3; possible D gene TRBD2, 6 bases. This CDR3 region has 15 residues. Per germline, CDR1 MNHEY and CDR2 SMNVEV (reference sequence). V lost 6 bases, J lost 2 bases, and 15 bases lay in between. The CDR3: CASSRSGGNTDTQYF. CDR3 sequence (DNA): TGTGCCAGCAGCCGTAGCGGAGGCAACACAGATACGCAGTATTTT.

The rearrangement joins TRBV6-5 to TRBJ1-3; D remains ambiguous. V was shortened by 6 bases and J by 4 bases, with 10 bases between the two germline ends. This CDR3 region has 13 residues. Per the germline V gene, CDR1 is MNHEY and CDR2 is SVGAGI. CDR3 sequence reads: CASSGGRGNTIYF. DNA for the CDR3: TGTGCCAGCAGCGGCGGGAGAGGAAACACCATATATTTT.

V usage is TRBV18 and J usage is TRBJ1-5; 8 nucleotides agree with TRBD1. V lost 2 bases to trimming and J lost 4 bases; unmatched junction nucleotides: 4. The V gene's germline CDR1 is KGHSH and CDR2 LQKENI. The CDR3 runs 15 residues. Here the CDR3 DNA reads TGTGCCAGCTCACCAAGGACAGGGCTTAATCAGCCCCAGCATTTT. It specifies CASSPRTGLNQPQHF.

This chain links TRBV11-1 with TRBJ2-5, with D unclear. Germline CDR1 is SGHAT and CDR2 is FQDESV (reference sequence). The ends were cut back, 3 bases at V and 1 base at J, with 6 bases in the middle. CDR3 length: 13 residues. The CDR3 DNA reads TGTGCCAGCAGCTTGAGCCGCCAAGAGACCCAGTACTTC. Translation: CASSLSRQETQYF.

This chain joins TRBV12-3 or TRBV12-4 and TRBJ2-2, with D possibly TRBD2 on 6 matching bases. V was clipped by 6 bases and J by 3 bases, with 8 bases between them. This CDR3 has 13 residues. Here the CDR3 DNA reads TGTGCCAGCAGCCCGGGGGACACCGGGGAGCTGTTTTTT. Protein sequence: CASSPGDTGELFF.

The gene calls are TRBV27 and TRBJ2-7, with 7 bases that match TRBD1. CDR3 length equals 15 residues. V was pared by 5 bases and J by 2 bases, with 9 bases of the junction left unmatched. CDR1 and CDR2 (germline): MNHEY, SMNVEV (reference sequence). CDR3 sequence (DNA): TGTGCCAGCAGTATAGTACAGGGGTCTCCCTACGAGCAGTACTTC. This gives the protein CASSIVQGSPYEQYF.

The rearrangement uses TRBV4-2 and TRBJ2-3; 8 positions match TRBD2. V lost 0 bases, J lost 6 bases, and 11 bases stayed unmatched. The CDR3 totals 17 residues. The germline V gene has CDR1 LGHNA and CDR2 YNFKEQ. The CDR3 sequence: CASSQDFERGIPDTQYF. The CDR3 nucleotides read TGTGCCAGCAGCCAAGATTTTGAGCGGGGGATCCCGGATACGCAGTATTTT.

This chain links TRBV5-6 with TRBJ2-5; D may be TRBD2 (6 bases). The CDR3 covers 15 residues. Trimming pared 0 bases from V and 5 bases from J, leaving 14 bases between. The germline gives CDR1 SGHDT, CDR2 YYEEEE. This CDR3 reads CASSLGGREAETQYF. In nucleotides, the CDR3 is TGTGCCAGCAGCTTGGGGGGAAGGGAGGCTGAGACCCAGTACTTC.

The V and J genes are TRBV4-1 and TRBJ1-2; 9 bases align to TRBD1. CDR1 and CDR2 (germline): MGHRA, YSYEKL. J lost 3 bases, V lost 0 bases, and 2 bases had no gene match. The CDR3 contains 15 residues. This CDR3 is CASSQEGTGHYGYTF. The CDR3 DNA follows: TGCGCCAGCAGCCAAGAAGGGACAGGGCACTATGGCTACACCTTC.

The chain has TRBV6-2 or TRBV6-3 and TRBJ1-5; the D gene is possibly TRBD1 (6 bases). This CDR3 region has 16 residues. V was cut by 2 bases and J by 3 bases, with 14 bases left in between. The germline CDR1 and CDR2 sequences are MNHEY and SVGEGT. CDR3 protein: CASSYVGGPSNQPQHF. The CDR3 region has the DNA TGTGCCAGCAGTTACGTCGGGGGCCCTTCCAATCAGCCCCAGCATTTT.

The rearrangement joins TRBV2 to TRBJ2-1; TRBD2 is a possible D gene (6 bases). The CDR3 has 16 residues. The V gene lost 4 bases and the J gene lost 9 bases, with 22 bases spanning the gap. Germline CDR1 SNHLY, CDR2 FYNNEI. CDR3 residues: CASSVGSLAYNVEQFF. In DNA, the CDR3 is TGTGCCAGCAGTGTCGGGAGTCTAGCGTACAACGTTGAGCAGTTCTTC.

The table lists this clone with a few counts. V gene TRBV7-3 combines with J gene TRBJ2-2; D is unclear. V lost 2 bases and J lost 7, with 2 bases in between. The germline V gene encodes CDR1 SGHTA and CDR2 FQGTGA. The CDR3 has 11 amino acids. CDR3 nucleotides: TGTGCCAGCAGCTTAGACGGGGAGCTGTTTTTT. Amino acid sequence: CASSLDGELFF.

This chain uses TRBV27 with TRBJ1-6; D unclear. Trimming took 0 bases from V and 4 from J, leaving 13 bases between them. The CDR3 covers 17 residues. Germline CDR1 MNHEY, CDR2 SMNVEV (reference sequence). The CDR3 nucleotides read TGTGCCAGCAGTTTATCCCGTACTTCACATTATAATTCACCCCTCCACTTT. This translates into CASSLSRTSHYNSPLHF.

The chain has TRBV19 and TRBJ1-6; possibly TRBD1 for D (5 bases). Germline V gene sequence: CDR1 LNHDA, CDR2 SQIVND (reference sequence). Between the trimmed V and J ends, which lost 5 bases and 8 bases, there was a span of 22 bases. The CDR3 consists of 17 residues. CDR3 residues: CASSETDWEGRHSPLHF. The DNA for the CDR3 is TGTGCCAGTAGTGAGACAGATTGGGAGGGCCGTCATTCACCCCTCCACTTT.

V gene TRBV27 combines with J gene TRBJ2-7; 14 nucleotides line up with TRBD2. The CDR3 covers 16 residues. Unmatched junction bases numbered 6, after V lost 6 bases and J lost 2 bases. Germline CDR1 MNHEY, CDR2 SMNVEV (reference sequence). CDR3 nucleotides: TGTGCCAGCAGGAGGGGACTAGCGGGGGTGCCCTACGAGCAGTACTTC. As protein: CASRRGLAGVPYEQYF.